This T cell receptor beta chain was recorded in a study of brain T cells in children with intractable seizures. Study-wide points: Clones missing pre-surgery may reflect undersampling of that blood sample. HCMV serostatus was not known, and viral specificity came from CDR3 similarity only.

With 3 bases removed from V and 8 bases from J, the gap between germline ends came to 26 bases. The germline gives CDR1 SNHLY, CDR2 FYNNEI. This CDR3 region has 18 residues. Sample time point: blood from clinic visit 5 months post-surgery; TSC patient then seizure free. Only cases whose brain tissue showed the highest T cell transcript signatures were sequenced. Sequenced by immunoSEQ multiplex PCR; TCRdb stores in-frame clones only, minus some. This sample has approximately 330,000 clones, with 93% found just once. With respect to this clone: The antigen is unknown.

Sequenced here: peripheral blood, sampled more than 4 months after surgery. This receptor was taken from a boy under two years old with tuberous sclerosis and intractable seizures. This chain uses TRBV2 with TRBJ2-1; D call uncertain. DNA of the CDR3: TGTGCCAGCAGTGATATAGGGTGGGCGCCTACGGCGGCGGATGAGCAGTTCTTC. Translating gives CASSDIGWAPTAADEQFF. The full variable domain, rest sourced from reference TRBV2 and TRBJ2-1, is EPEVTQTPSHQVTQMGQEVILRCVPISNHLYFYWYRQILGQKVEFLVSFYNNEISEKSEIFDDQFSVERPDGSNFTLKIRSTKLEDSAMYFCASSDIGWAPTAADEQFFGPGTRLTVL.